This paragraph reports one T cell receptor (beta chain). Trimming took off 0 bases at V and 2 bases at J, with 14 bases between the two ends. The CDR3 length is 16 residues. The record originates from a study of cytomegalovirus exposure and HLA in healthy donors. The primer mix had 60 Vbeta and 13 Jbeta primers. Profiling relied on immunoSEQ multiplex PCR, and the TCRdb table lists in-frame clones only, not all of them. The repertoire has about 160,000 clones, approximately 81% of them found once; the top ten carry 1%. The V and J genes are TRBV23-1 and TRBJ2-7; possibly TRBD1 for D (7 bases). TRBV23-1 is marked as an open reading frame, function uncertain. Sequenced sample: PBMCs. The receptor comes from a boy under 10 years old in good health and CMV-seronegative. This CDR3 is CASSQSEEGAPYEQYV. The CDR3 DNA reads TGCGCCAGCAGTCAATCGGAGGAGGGGGCTCCCTACGAGCAGTACGTC.